Presented here are 22 T cell receptor beta chains from one specimen sequenced in a study of cytomegalovirus exposure and HLA in healthy donors. Researchers ran the PCR with 60 Vbeta and 13 Jbeta primers. Clones were sequenced by immunoSEQ multiplex PCR, and TCRdb holds only the in-frame ones, with some missing. Of roughly 180,000 clones detected, 65% to 85% appear once; the ten largest clones hold approximately 2.9%. The sequenced sample consisted of PBMCs. These receptors originate from a female donor in good health and CMV-seronegative.

This chain uses TRBV13 with TRBJ2-1, with 7 bases identical to TRBD2. CDR3 length: 15 residues. The V gene end was trimmed by 5 bases and the J gene end by 9 bases; junction bases not matched to a gene: 13. Per the germline V gene, CDR1 is PRHDT and CDR2 is FYEKMQ (reference sequence). The CDR3: CASSVRTGLGIEQFF. The CDR3 nucleotides are TGTGCCAGCAGCGTAAGAACCGGACTAGGGATTGAGCAGTTCTTC.

This clone was counted once. The rearrangement joins TRBV30 to TRBJ2-6; 7 nucleotides align to TRBD1. The CDR3 is made up of 16 amino acids. Per germline, CDR1 GTSNPN and CDR2 SVGIG (reference sequence). The J segment lost 0 bases and the V segment lost 2 bases, leaving 4 bases of the junction unmatched. CDR3 sequence (DNA): TGTGCCTGGAGTTCGACAGGGATCTCTGGGGCCAACGTCCTGACTTTC. It yields the protein CAWSSTGISGANVLTF.

V gene TRBV6-6 combines with J gene TRBJ1-4, with D unclear. The CDR3 runs 14 residues. Germline CDR1 and CDR2: MNHNY and SVGAGI (reference sequence). V lost 0 bases, J lost 8 bases, and 10 bases lay in between. CDR3 residues: CASSYSGGMEKLFF. The CDR3 DNA is TGTGCCAGCAGTTACTCGGGAGGGATGGAAAAACTGTTTTTT.

This sequence joins TRBV28 and TRBJ1-1, with D unclear. V shed 2 bases and J shed 5 bases, with 9 bases lying between them. CDR1 and CDR2 from the germline V gene are MDHEN and SYDVKM. The CDR3 covers 13 residues. CDR3 nucleotide sequence: TGTGCCAGCAGTTTACCCGCCAGAACTGAAGCTTTCTTT. Residues: CASSLPARTEAFF.

The chain is built from TRBV5-1 and TRBJ1-1; D is unresolved. This CDR3 spans 14 amino acids. Trimming left V 4 bases short and J 1 base short, with 11 bases between. CDR1 is SGHRS, CDR2 YFSETQ, per germline. CDR3 amino acids: CASSPTDWNTEAFF. CDR3 sequence (DNA): TGCGCCAGCAGCCCTACGGACTGGAACACTGAAGCTTTCTTT.

The rearrangement uses TRBV4-2 and TRBJ2-1; 7 bases map to TRBD2. Per germline, CDR1 LGHNA and CDR2 YNFKEQ. The CDR3 contains 15 residues. V was pared by 4 bases and J by 0 bases, with 3 bases of the junction left unmatched. Here the CDR3 reads CASSPGGSSYNEQFF. CDR3 DNA sequence: TGTGCCAGCAGCCCCGGGGGGAGCTCCTACAATGAGCAGTTCTTC.

The sample holds one count of this clone. This rearrangement joins TRBV14 to TRBJ1-1; D is uncertain. The V end lost 4 bases, the J end lost 1 base, and 16 bases lay between the germline ends. Germline CDR1 SGHDN, CDR2 FVKESK. The CDR3 extends over 16 amino acids. CDR3: CASSLRGGRENTEAFF. CDR3 nucleotides: TGTGCCAGCAGCCTAAGAGGTGGGCGGGAGAACACTGAAGCTTTCTTT.

This clone has just a few counts. The chain combines TRBV29-1 with TRBJ2-5; TRBD2 might be the D (5 bases). Germline V CDR1 and CDR2: SQVTM, ANQGSEA. V was shortened by 4 bases and J by 4 bases, with 10 bases between the two germline ends. CDR3 length: 12 amino acids. CDR3 protein: CSVVRVGETQYF. The CDR3 coding sequence is TGCAGCGTTGTGAGGGTTGGAGAGACCCAGTACTTC.

The chain employs TRBV29-1 and TRBJ2-5, with D possibly being TRBD1 (6 bases). This CDR3 spans 12 amino acids. The germline V gene has CDR1 SQVTM and CDR2 ANQGSEA. Trimming took 6 bases from V and 2 from J, leaving 10 bases between them. As DNA, the CDR3 is TGCAGCGTAGACAGGAATCAAGAGACCCAGTACTTC. Protein: CSVDRNQETQYF. Full variable domain (rest looked up from reference TRBV29-1 and TRBJ2-5): SAVISQKPSRDICQRGTSLTIQCQVDSQVTMMFWYRQQPGQSLTLIATANQGSEATYESGFVIDKFPISRPNLTFSTLTVSNMSPEDSSIYLCSVDRNQETQYFGPGTRLLVL.

The chain recombines TRBV19 with TRBJ1-1; TRBD1 matches 7 bases. After removal of 7 bases from V and 5 bases from J, the junction contained 7 bases not matched to a gene. The CDR3 consists of 13 residues. Germline CDR1 is LNHDA and CDR2 is SQIVND (reference sequence). CDR3: CASKGRGNTEAFF. The CDR3 bases are TGTGCCAGTAAGGGCAGGGGGAATACTGAAGCTTTCTTT. Using reference TRBV19 and TRBJ1-1 for the parts outside the CDR3, the full variable domain is DGGITQSPKYLFRKEGQNVTLSCEQNLNHDAMYWYRQDPGQGLRLIYYSQIVNDFQKGDIAEGYSVSREKKESFPLTVTSAQKNPTAFYLCASKGRGNTEAFFGQGTRLTVV.

This clone appeared a few times. V is TRBV19 and J is TRBJ1-1; the D is unclear. The germline CDR1 and CDR2 sequences are LNHDA and SQIVND (reference sequence). The CDR3 loop spans 13 amino acids. Trimming removed 6 bases at V and 4 bases at J, with 12 bases between. In DNA form, the CDR3 reads TGTGCCAGTAGCCCAGCGGGGATCACTGAAGCTTTCTTT. This codes for CASSPAGITEAFF. The full variable domain, rest sourced from reference TRBV19 and TRBJ1-1, is DGGITQSPKYLFRKEGQNVTLSCEQNLNHDAMYWYRQDPGQGLRLIYYSQIVNDFQKGDIAEGYSVSREKKESFPLTVTSAQKNPTAFYLCASSPAGITEAFFGQGTRLTVV.

This sequence joins TRBV25-1 and TRBJ2-5, with TRBD1 matching 8 bases. This CDR3 region has 14 residues. With V trimmed by 4 bases and J by 2 bases, 3 bases remained unmatched. CDR1 is MGHDK, CDR2 SYGVNS, per germline. Here the CDR3 reads CASSGRQGQETQYF. In DNA form, the CDR3 reads TGTGCCAGCAGTGGGAGACAGGGGCAAGAGACCCAGTACTTC.

J is TRBJ2-1 and V is TRBV19; the match to TRBD2 covers 8 bases. V shed 4 bases, J shed 1 base, and the junction held 9 bases outside the gene matches. This CDR3 is 17 amino acids long. Germline assignment: CDR1 LNHDA and CDR2 SQIVND (reference sequence). The CDR3 region is CASSRRGDLSSYNEQFF. In nucleotides, the CDR3 is TGTGCCAGTAGTAGGCGGGGGGACCTGTCGTCCTACAATGAGCAGTTCTTC.

The chain uses TRBV4-3 and TRBJ1-6; TRBD1 matches at 11 bases. CDR1 is LGHNA, CDR2 YSLEER, per germline. V shed 2 bases, J shed 7 bases, and the junction held 1 base outside the gene matches. The length of the CDR3 is 15 residues. The CDR3 DNA sequence: TGCGCCAGCAGCCAAAGGGACAGGGGGAATTCACCCCTCCACTTT. This encodes CASSQRDRGNSPLHF.

This clone has a single count. The rearrangement joins TRBV11-2 to TRBJ1-2; no reliable D call. The CDR3 is made up of 14 amino acids. The V gene lost 5 bases and the J gene lost 4 bases, with 14 bases spanning the gap. Germline V gene data show CDR1 as SGHAT and CDR2 as FQNNGV. This chain's CDR3 is CASSPKQSTYGYTF. CDR3 in DNA: TGTGCCAGCAGCCCAAAACAGAGTACCTATGGCTACACCTTC.

The rearrangement links TRBV11-3 to TRBJ2-1; 12 bases are a match to TRBD2. The CDR3 contains 16 residues. V shed 0 bases, J shed 8 bases, and the junction held 5 bases outside the gene matches. Germline V gene sequence: CDR1 SGHNT, CDR2 YENEEA. The DNA for the CDR3 is TGTGCCAGCAGCTTAGATGGACTAGCGGGATTGGATGAGCAGTTCTTC. Protein: CASSLDGLAGLDEQFF.

The rearrangement links TRBV18 to TRBJ1-1; D is uncertain. The CDR3 covers 14 residues. V shed 3 bases and J shed 6 bases, with 14 bases lying between them. Germline V lookup: CDR1 KGHSH, CDR2 LQKENI. The CDR3 here is CASSPELEDPEAFF. The CDR3 bases are TGTGCCAGCTCACCGGAGCTGGAGGACCCTGAAGCTTTCTTT. The full variable domain, its missing parts supplied by reference TRBV18 and TRBJ1-1, is NAGVMQNPRHLVRRRGQEARLRCSPMKGHSHVYWYRQLPEEGLKFMVYLQKENIIDESGMPKERFSAEFPKEGPSILRIQQVVRGDSAAYFCASSPELEDPEAFFGQGTRLTVV.

As to this clone: One end of the junction does not line up with germline, which may come from a read error. The chain uses TRBV7-9 and TRBJ1-2; D not certain. CDR1 is SEHNR and CDR2 is FQNEAQ in the germline V gene (reference sequence). CDR3 size: 16 residues. CDR3 amino acids: CSSSLDRSAANYGYTF. DNA of the CDR3: TGTTCCAGCAGCTTAGACCGAAGCGCGGCTAACTATGGCTACACCTTC.

The gene calls are TRBV10-3 and TRBJ2-5, with 9 bases lining up with TRBD2. With the DNA end fitting TRBJ2-7 better, the J assignment may be wrong. The CDR3 runs 17 residues. The germline V gene has CDR1 ENHRY and CDR2 SYGVKD. This CDR3 is CAISEGGLAGLSYEQYF. CDR3 sequence (DNA): TGTGCCATCAGTGAGGGGGGGCTAGCGGGACTCTCCTACGAGCAGTACTTC.

This rearrangement joins TRBV5-4 to TRBJ1-3; no clear D. V was pared by 2 bases and J by 0 bases, with 3 bases between. The CDR3 is 13 residues long. The germline gives CDR1 SGHNT, CDR2 YYREEE (reference sequence). The chain's CDR3 is CASSFNSGNTIYF. The CDR3 DNA sequence: TGTGCCAGCAGCTTCAACTCTGGAAACACCATATATTTT.

This rearrangement joins TRBV6-5 to TRBJ1-6; no clear D. Trimming cost V 2 bases and J 8 bases, with 10 bases left between them. The CDR3 consists of 14 residues. The V gene's germline CDR1 is MNHEY and CDR2 SVGAGI. The CDR3, as DNA: TGTGCCAGCAGTTACGGGAGCGGGGATTCACCCCTCCACTTT. Amino acids: CASSYGSGDSPLHF.

This sequence joins TRBV18 and TRBJ1-2; 11 bases are a match to TRBD1. Germline loops: CDR1 KGHSH, CDR2 LQKENI. V shed 3 bases and J 7 bases; nucleotides not matched to a gene: 10. The CDR3 contains 16 residues. The CDR3 DNA reads TGTGCCAGCTCACCGTTTACAGGACAGGGGGCGCTTGGCTACACCTTC. This translates into CASSPFTGQGALGYTF.